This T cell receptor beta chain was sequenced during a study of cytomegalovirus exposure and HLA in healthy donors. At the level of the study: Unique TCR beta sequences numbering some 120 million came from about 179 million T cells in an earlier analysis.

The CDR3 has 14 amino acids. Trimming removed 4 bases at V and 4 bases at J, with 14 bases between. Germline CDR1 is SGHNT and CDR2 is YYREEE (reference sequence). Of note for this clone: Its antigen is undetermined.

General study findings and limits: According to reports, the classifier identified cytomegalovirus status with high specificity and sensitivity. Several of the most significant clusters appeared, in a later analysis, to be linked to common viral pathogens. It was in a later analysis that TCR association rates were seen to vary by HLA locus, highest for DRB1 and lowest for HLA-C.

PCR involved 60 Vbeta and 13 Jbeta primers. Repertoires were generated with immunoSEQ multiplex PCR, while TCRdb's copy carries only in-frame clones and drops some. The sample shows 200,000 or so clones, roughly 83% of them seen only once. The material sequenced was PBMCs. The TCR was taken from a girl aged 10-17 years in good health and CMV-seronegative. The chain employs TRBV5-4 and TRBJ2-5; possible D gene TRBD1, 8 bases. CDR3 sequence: CASSPTGEGETQYF. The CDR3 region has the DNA TGTGCCAGCAGCCCGACAGGGGAGGGAGAGACCCAGTACTTC. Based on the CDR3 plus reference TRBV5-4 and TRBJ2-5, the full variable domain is ETGVTQSPTHLIKTRGQQVTLRCSSQSGHNTVSWYQQALGQGPQFIFQYYREEENGRGNFPPRFSGLQFPNYSSELNVNALELDDSALYLCASSPTGEGETQYFGPGTRLLVL.